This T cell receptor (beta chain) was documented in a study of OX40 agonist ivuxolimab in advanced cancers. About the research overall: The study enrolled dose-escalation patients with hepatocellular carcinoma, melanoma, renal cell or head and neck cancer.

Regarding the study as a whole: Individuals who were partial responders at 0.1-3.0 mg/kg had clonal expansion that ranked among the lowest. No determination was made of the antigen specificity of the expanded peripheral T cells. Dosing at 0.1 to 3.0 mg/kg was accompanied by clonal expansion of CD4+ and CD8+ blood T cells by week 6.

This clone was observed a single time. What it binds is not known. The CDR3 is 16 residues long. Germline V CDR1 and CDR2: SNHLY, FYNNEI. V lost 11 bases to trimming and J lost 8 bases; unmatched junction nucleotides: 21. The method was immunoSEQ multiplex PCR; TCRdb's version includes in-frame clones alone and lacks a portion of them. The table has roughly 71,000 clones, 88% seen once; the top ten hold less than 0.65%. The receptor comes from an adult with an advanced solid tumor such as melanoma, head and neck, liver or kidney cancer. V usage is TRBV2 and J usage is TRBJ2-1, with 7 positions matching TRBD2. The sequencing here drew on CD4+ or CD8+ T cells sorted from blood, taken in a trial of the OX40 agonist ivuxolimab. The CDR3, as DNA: TGTGCCGGGAGGGAGTCGACTAGCAGTCCAAGGGATGAGCAGTTCTTC. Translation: CAGRESTSSPRDEQFF. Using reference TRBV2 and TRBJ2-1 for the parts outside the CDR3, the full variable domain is EPEVTQTPSHQVTQMGQEVILRCVPISNHLYFYWYRQILGQKVEFLVSFYNNEISEKSEIFDDQFSVERPDGSNFTLKIRSTKLEDSAMYFCAGRESTSSPRDEQFFGPGTRLTVL.